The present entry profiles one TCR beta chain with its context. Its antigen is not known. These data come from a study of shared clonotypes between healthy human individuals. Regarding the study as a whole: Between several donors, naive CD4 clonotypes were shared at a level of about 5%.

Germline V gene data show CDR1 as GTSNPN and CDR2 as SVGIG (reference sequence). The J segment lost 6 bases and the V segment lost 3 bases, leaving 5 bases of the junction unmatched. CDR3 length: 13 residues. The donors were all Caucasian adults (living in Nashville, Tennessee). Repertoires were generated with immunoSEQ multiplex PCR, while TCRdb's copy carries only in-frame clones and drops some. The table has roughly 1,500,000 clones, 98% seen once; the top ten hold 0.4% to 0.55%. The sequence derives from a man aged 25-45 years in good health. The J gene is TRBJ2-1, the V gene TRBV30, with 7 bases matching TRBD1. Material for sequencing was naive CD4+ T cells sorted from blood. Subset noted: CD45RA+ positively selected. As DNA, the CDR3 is TGTGCCTGGAGGACAGGGCCGTTCAATGAGCAGTTCTTC. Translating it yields CAWRTGPFNEQFF.